This TCR beta chain was observed in a study of response to subunit inactivated influenza vaccine. Whole-study results and caveats: Every seasonal influenza vaccination brings in few new T cells, the authors suggested.

As regards this clonotype: Its antigen is still unknown.

The CDR3 totals 14 residues. V was trimmed by 3 bases and J by 6 bases, leaving 16 bases between them. The germline V gene encodes CDR1 SGDLS and CDR2 YYNGEE. TCRdb ran MiXCR on the RT-PCR reads and lists one entry per CDR3 protein. Of about 780,000 distinct CDR3 sequences listed, 18% are singletons. V is TRBV9 and J is TRBJ2-7; TRBD2 is a possible D gene (6 bases). This TCR was recovered from a man over 45 who received an inactivated influenza vaccine. The source material was PBMCs from blood, sampled approximately 5 days after vaccination. CDR3 protein: CASSGGPRGIEQYF. CDR3 coding DNA: TGTGCCAGCAGCGGAGGCCCGCGGGGTATCGAGCAGTACTTC. Full variable domain (outside the CDR3, taken from reference TRBV9 and TRBJ2-7): DSGVTQTPKHLITATGQRVTLRCSPRSGDLSVYWYQQSLDQGLQFLIQYYNGEERAKGNILERFSAQQFPDLHSELNLSSLELGDSALYFCASSGGPRGIEQYFGPGTRLTVT.